Reported below is one T cell receptor beta chain. What it recognizes is unknown. At least 3 on the Clinical Activity Score was recorded for ophthalmopathy patients, who also had NOSPECS grade at least 4 and duration under 3 months. Exclusions: uncontrolled infection, other autoimmune disease, pregnancy, lactation. The PBMCs studied were ones that came from 10 ml fresh peripheral blood. The data were obtained in a study of T cells in Graves' hyperthyroidism and ophthalmopathy. Whole-study results and caveats: Most clonotypes expanded in thyroid above 0.001 were likewise present in blood.

Trimming removed 7 bases from V and 9 bases from J, with 25 bases in between. Germline loops: CDR1 GTSNPN, CDR2 SVGIG (reference sequence). The CDR3 sequence is 15 residues long. The source material, RNA transcripts, was used to amplify TCR beta CDR3 regions. The HTBI set primed first-round TCR CDR3 RT-PCR. TCRdb ran MiXCR on the multiplex PCR reads and lists one entry per CDR3 protein. The table has some 490,000 distinct CDR3 sequences, under 25% seen once. This TCR was sampled from a woman aged 70 to 79 with Graves' ophthalmopathy. The chain employs TRBV30 and TRBJ2-1; the D gene is possibly TRBD2 (6 bases). Sequenced material: blood. The CDR3, as DNA: TGTGCCTCTCGACCACCACCGGGGACTGGGGGTGAGCAGTTCTTC. The encoded protein is CASRPPPGTGGEQFF.